The clone carrying this T cell receptor beta chain has more than one count but fewer than ten. The antigen remains unidentified. These data come from a study of cytomegalovirus exposure and HLA in healthy donors. Regarding the study as a whole: In vitro work confirmed that a few CMV-associated chains recognize CMV antigens.

The CDR3 covers 14 residues. The germline V gene has CDR1 SGHTA and CDR2 FQGNSA. Trimming removed 7 bases from V and 1 base from J, with 13 bases in between. It was with 60 Vbeta and 13 Jbeta primers that the PCR ran. Profiled with immunoSEQ multiplex PCR; TCRdb holds only in-frame clones, not every one. The data contain under 100,000 clones, under 80% of them singletons. The chain is built from TRBV7-2 and TRBJ1-1; maybe TRBD1 (6 bases). The receptor comes from a human donor in good health. The source material was PBMCs. Here the CDR3 DNA reads TGTGCCAGCACACCGGGACAACGGAACACTGAAGCTTTCTTT. Amino acid sequence: CASTPGQRNTEAFF.